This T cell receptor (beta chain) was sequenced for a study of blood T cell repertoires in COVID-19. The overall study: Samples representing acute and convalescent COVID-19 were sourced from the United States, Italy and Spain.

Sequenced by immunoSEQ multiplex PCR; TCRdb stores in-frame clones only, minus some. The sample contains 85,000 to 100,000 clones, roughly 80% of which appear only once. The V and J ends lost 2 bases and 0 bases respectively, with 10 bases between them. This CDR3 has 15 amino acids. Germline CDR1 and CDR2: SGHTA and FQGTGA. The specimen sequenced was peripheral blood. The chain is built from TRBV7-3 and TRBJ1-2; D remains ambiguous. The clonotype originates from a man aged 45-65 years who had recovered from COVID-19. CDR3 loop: CASSLVSGTNYGYTF. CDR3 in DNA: TGTGCCAGCAGCTTAGTGTCCGGGACTAACTATGGCTACACCTTC.